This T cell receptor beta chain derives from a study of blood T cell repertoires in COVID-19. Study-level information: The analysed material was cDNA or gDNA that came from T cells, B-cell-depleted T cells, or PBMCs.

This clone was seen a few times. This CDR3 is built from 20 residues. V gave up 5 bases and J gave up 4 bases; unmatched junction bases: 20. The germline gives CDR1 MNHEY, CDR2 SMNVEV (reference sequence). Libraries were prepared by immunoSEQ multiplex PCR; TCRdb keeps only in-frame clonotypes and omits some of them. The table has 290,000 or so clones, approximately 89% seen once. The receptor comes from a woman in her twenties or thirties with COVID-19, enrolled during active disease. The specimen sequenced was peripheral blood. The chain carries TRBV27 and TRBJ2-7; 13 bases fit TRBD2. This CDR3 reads CASSPPRTTSGRAWGYEQYF. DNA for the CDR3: TGTGCCAGCAGTCCCCCCCGGACAACTAGCGGGAGGGCCTGGGGGTACGAGCAGTACTTC.